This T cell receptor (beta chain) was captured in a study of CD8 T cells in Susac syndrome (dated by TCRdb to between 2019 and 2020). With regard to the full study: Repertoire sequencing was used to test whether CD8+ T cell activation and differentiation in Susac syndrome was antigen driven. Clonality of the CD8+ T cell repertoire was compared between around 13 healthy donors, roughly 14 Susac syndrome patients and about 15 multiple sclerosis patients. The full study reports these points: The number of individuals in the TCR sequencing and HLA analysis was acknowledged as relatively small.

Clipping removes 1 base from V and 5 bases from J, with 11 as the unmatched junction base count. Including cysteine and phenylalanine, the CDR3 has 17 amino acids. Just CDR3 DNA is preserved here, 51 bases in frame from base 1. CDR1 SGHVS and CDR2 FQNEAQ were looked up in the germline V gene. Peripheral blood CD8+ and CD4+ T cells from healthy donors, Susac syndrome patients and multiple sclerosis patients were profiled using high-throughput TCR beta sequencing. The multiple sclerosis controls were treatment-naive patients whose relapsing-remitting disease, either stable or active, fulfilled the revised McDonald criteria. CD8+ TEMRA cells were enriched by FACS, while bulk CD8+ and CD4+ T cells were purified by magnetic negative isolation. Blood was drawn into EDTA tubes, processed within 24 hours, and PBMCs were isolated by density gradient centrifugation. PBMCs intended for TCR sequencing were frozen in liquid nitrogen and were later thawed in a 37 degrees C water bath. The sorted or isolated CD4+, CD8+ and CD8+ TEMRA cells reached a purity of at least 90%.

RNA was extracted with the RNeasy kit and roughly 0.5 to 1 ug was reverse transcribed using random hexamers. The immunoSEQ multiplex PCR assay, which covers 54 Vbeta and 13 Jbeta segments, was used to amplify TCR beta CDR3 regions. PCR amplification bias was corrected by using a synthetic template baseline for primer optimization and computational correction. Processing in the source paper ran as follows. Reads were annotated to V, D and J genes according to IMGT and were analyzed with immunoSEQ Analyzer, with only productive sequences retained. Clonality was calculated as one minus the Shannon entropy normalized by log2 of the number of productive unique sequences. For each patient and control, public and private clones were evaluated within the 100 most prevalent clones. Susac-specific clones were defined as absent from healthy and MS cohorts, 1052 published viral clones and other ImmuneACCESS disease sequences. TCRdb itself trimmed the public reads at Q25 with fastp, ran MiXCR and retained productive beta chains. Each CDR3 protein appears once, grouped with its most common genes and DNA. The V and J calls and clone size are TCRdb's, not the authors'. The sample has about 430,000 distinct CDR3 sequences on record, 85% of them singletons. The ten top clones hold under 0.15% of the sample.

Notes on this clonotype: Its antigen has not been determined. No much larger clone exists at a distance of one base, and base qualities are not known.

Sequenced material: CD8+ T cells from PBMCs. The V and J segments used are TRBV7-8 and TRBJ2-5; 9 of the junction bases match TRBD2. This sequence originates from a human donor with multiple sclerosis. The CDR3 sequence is CASSLGVAGATEETQYF. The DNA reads TGTGCCAGCAGCTTAGGAGTAGCGGGGGCGACTGAGGAGACCCAGTACTTC.